These 24 T cell receptor beta chains came from one sample sequenced in a study of T cell changes during pregnancy in multiple sclerosis. Sequencing used immunoSEQ multiplex PCR; TCRdb keeps in-frame clones, though not all of them. The sample includes roughly 120,000 clones, around nine tenths seen only once; the top ten take 1.5% to 1.9%. Sequencing was performed on peripheral blood, taken in the third trimester of pregnancy. All receptors come from a female donor with multiple sclerosis, enrolled in a pregnancy study.

The chain links TRBV28 to TRBJ1-5; D remains unclear. The CDR3 has 13 residues. V gave up 10 bases and J gave up 6 bases, with 16 bases separating them. The V gene's germline CDR1 is MDHEN and CDR2 SYDVKM. CDR3 in amino acids: CAITNWSGQPQHF. The CDR3 coding sequence is TGTGCCATTACAAATTGGTCGGGTCAGCCCCAGCATTTT.

The chain carries TRBV19 and TRBJ1-4; TRBD1 aligns across 7 bases. This CDR3 has 14 amino acids. Germline V gene data show CDR1 as LNHDA and CDR2 as SQIVND (reference sequence). The junction had 10 bases not matched to a gene; V was cut back by 8 bases and J by 7 bases. The CDR3 here is CASSEDRVLEKLFF. The CDR3 DNA reads TGTGCCAGTTCAGAAGACAGGGTTCTTGAAAAACTGTTTTTT.

The chain uses TRBV2 and TRBJ1-3; 8 bases are shared with TRBD1. Trimming took 11 bases from V and 2 from J; bases not matched to a gene: 5. The length of the CDR3 is 13 residues. Germline values: CDR1 SNHLY, CDR2 FYNNEI. CDR3 sequence reads: CAAGGAPGNTIYF. DNA of the CDR3: TGTGCCGCAGGGGGCGCCCCTGGAAACACCATATATTTT.

This clone was recorded once. The chain joins TRBV5-6 to TRBJ2-1, with a weak D call TRBD1 (5 bases). The ends were cut back, 0 bases at V and 9 bases at J, with 13 bases in the middle. The CDR3 has 14 residues. Per germline, CDR1 SGHDT and CDR2 YYEEEE. In nucleotides, the CDR3 is TGTGCCAGCAGCTTGGCCGGGCAGGGCGGTGAGCAGTTCTTC. Its translation: CASSLAGQGGEQFF.

The rearrangement joins TRBV15 to TRBJ2-7, with no clear D. CDR1 is LNHNV, CDR2 YYDKDF, per germline (reference sequence). The V and J ends lost 0 bases and 4 bases respectively, with 10 bases between them. The CDR3 sequence is 14 residues long. CDR3 region: CATSREPQVYEQYF. CDR3 DNA sequence: TGTGCCACCAGCAGAGAACCCCAGGTTTACGAGCAGTACTTC.

As DNA, the CDR3 is TGTGCCAGCAGCTCGACAGGGCCTAACACTGAAGCTTTCTTT. Protein: CASSSTGPNTEAFF. The genes are TRBV7-3 and TRBJ1-1, with 7 nucleotides matching TRBD1. The length of the CDR3 is 14 residues. Germline trimming cut 4 bases from V and 2 bases from J; bases unmatched to any gene: 4. Germline V CDR1 and CDR2: SGHTA, FQGTGA.

The chain couples TRBV7-2 to TRBJ2-7; 8 bases line up with TRBD1. V dropped 2 bases and J dropped 2; count of bases not matched to a gene: 5. Germline CDR1 reads SGHTA; CDR2 reads FQGNSA. This CDR3 comprises 15 residues. The CDR3 here is CASSLYGTGAYEQYF. For the CDR3, the DNA is TGTGCCAGCAGCTTATACGGGACAGGTGCCTACGAGCAGTACTTC.

The chain couples TRBV19 to TRBJ2-7, with D perhaps TRBD1 (6 bases). V was cut by 5 bases and J by 5 bases, with 16 bases left in between. CDR3 length equals 14 residues. CDR1 is LNHDA and CDR2 is SQIVND in the germline V gene (reference sequence). The CDR3 sequence: CASSLTGQSNEQYF. Written as DNA, the CDR3 is TGTGCCAGTAGTCTCACAGGGCAATCAAACGAGCAGTACTTC. Combining the CDR3 with reference TRBV19 and TRBJ2-7 gives the whole variable domain DGGITQSPKYLFRKEGQNVTLSCEQNLNHDAMYWYRQDPGQGLRLIYYSQIVNDFQKGDIAEGYSVSREKKESFPLTVTSAQKNPTAFYLCASSLTGQSNEQYFGPGTRLTVT.

The V gene is TRBV19, the J gene TRBJ2-7; perhaps TRBD1 as D (5 bases). CDR3 length: 14 residues. CDR1 LNHDA and CDR2 SQIVND come from the germline V gene (reference sequence). The V end was cut by 3 bases, the J end by 1 base, with 10 bases between. This chain's CDR3 is CASSIYRKSYEQYF. CDR3 bases: TGTGCCAGTAGTATTTACAGGAAATCCTACGAGCAGTACTTC.

CDR3 in DNA: TGTGCCAGCAGCTTAGCGACAGGGGCCCTCCTCTACGAGCAGTACTTC. Its translation: CASSLATGALLYEQYF. This chain connects TRBV7-2 to TRBJ2-7; the match to TRBD1 covers 8 bases. The CDR3 loop spans 16 amino acids. CDR1 SGHTA and CDR2 FQGNSA come from the germline V gene. Trimming cost V 0 bases and J 3 bases; bases outside gene matches: 7.

This clone has only one observation. This sequence joins TRBV7-2 and TRBJ1-2; 8 positions agree with TRBD1. Germline lookup yields CDR1 SGHTA and CDR2 FQGNSA. V gave up 4 bases and J gave up 7 bases; unmatched junction bases: 8. The CDR3 runs 14 residues. CDR3 sequence (DNA): TGTGCCAGCAGCTCCAGGGGGCGTGATTTTGGCTACACCTTC. Its protein is CASSSRGRDFGYTF.

This clone was seen just once. V is TRBV28 and J is TRBJ2-5; 7 bases fit TRBD2. CDR1 MDHEN and CDR2 SYDVKM come from the germline V gene. CDR3 length: 14 residues. V trimming: 2 bases; J trimming: 4 bases; junction bases outside the gene matches: 4. This CDR3 reads CASSLGGEVETQYF. CDR3 nucleotide sequence: TGTGCCAGCAGTTTAGGGGGGGAGGTAGAGACCCAGTACTTC.

The V call is TRBV5-1, the J call TRBJ2-7; 7 bases fit TRBD1. The junction had 3 bases not matched to a gene; V was cut back by 3 bases and J by 0 bases. Germline lookup yields CDR1 SGHRS and CDR2 YFSETQ. This CDR3 has 14 amino acids. CDR3 in amino acids: CASSSTGDSYEQYF. In DNA, the CDR3 is TGCGCCAGCAGCTCCACAGGGGACTCCTACGAGCAGTACTTC.

The chain combines TRBV7-3 with TRBJ2-3; a possible D gene is TRBD2 (5 bases). V was pared by 2 bases and J by 2 bases, with 14 bases between. This CDR3 comprises 16 residues. The V gene's germline CDR1 is SGHTA and CDR2 FQGTGA. CDR3 in DNA: TGTGCCAGCAGCTTACAACGGGGTCCTTCCACAGATACGCAGTATTTT. This codes for CASSLQRGPSTDTQYF.

The chain combines TRBV5-4 with TRBJ2-3; D is possibly TRBD2 (5 bases). This CDR3 spans 14 amino acids. Trimming cost V 0 bases and J 3 bases, with 8 bases left between them. The germline V gene has CDR1 SGHNT and CDR2 YYREEE (reference sequence). The CDR3 nucleotides read TGTGCCAGCAGCTTGGGGTCGGGAACAGATACGCAGTATTTT. Translating gives CASSLGSGTDTQYF.

The genes are TRBV29-1 and TRBJ1-2; 7 bases map to TRBD1. This CDR3 contains 13 residues. The V segment lost 7 bases and the J segment 5 bases; nucleotides outside the gene matches: 10. From germline, CDR1 is SQVTM and CDR2 ANQGSEA. CDR3 DNA sequence: TGCAGCGCTGGGACAGACAGTGGGTATGGCTACACCTTC. Translation gives CSAGTDSGYGYTF. Using reference TRBV29-1 and TRBJ1-2 for the parts outside the CDR3, the full variable domain is SAVISQKPSRDICQRGTSLTIQCQVDSQVTMMFWYRQQPGQSLTLIATANQGSEATYESGFVIDKFPISRPNLTFSTLTVSNMSPEDSSIYLCSAGTDSGYGYTFGSGTRLTVV.

The chain joins TRBV5-1 to TRBJ1-4, with 8 bases that match TRBD1. The V segment lost 4 bases and the J segment 8 bases; nucleotides outside the gene matches: 7. The CDR3 is 14 amino acids. Germline CDR1 reads SGHRS; CDR2 reads YFSETQ. The CDR3 loop reads CASSQTGVREKLFF. DNA of the CDR3: TGCGCCAGCAGCCAGACAGGGGTTAGAGAAAAACTGTTTTTT.

The rearrangement joins TRBV29-1 to TRBJ2-3; 8 nucleotides agree with TRBD2. The CDR3 totals 15 residues. CDR1 SQVTM and CDR2 ANQGSEA come from the germline V gene. Trimming removed 6 bases from V and 3 bases from J; junction bases left unmatched: 11. Here the CDR3 reads CSVASGSVETDTQYF. DNA for the CDR3: TGCAGCGTGGCCAGCGGGAGTGTTGAGACAGATACGCAGTATTTT.

The rearrangement joins TRBV6-6 to TRBJ1-4; 7 nucleotides align to TRBD1. V shed 5 bases and J 6 bases; nucleotides not matched to a gene: 9. The CDR3 length is 15 residues. Germline V gene lookup returns CDR1 MNHNY and CDR2 SVGAGI (reference sequence). CDR3 in DNA: TGTGCCAGCAGTGCCGACAGGGCTGGTGATGAAAAACTGTTTTTT. It encodes CASSADRAGDEKLFF.

This clone has only a few counts. The CDR3 DNA reads as TGTGCCAGCAGCCCCTCTCGAGGGGGTGGGGCCAACGTCCTGACTTTC. Encoded protein: CASSPSRGGGANVLTF. The rearrangement uses TRBV28 and TRBJ2-6, with D perhaps TRBD1 (6 bases). Between the trimmed V and J ends, which lost 6 bases and 3 bases, there was a span of 15 bases. Per germline, CDR1 MDHEN and CDR2 SYDVKM. The CDR3 runs to 16 residues.

J is TRBJ2-3 and V is TRBV9, with 8 nucleotides matching TRBD1. V lost 0 bases and J lost 6; bases outside the gene matches: 3. Germline V gene data show CDR1 as SGDLS and CDR2 as YYNGEE. CDR3 length equals 14 residues. The CDR3 DNA reads as TGTGCCAGCAGCGTAGCCCAGGGGGCGGATACGCAGTATTTT. Protein sequence: CASSVAQGADTQYF.

The chain has TRBV6-5 and TRBJ2-3, with 10 bases that match TRBD1. V lost 6 bases, J lost 3 bases, and 6 bases stayed unmatched. From germline, CDR1 is MNHEY and CDR2 SVGAGI. The CDR3 has 15 residues. Here the CDR3 DNA reads TGTGCCAGCAGGGCCGGACAGGGGGGAACAGATACGCAGTATTTT. This gives the protein CASRAGQGGTDTQYF.

The chain carries TRBV28 and TRBJ1-3; 7 bases are shared with TRBD1. CDR1 is MDHEN and CDR2 is SYDVKM in the germline V gene. The V and J ends lost 6 bases and 0 bases, in that order; junction bases with no gene match: 5. This CDR3 has 15 amino acids. The CDR3 protein is CASSWDRTSGNTIYF. CDR3 sequence (DNA): TGTGCCAGCAGCTGGGACAGAACCTCTGGAAACACCATATATTTT.

The V call is TRBV11-3, the J call TRBJ1-1; 7 bases fit TRBD1. There are 14 residues in the CDR3. V lost 1 base and J lost 1; bases outside the gene matches: 0. In germline, CDR1 is SGHNT, CDR2 YENEEA. The CDR3 reads CASSLGQGNTEAFF. The CDR3 DNA follows: TGTGCCAGCAGCTTAGGACAGGGGAACACTGAAGCTTTCTTT.